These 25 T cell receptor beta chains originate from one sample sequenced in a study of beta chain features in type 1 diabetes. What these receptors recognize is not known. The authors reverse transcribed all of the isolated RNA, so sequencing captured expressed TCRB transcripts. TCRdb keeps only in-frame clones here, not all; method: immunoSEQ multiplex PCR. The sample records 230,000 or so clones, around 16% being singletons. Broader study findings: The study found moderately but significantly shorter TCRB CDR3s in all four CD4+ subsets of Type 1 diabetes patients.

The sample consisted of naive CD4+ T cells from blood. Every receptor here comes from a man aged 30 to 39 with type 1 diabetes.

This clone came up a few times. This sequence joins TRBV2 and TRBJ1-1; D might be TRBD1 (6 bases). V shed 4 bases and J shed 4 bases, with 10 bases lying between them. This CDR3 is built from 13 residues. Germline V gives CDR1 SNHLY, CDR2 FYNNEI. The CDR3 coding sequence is TGTGCCAGCAGTGCACAGGGTAGCACTGAAGCTTTCTTT. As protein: CASSAQGSTEAFF.

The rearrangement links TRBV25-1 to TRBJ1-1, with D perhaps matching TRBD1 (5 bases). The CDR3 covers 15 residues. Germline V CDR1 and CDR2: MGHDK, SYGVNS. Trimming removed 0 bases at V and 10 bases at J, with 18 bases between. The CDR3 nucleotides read TGTGCCAGCAGTGAATATTTTCAGGATGGGGCGGGAGCTTTCTTT. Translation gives CASSEYFQDGAGAFF.

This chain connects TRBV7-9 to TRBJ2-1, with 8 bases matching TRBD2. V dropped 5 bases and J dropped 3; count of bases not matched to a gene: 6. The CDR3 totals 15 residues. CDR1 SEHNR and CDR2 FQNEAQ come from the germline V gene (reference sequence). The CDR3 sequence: CASSTSGRNYNEQFF. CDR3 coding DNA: TGTGCCAGCAGCACCAGCGGGAGAAACTACAATGAGCAGTTCTTC.

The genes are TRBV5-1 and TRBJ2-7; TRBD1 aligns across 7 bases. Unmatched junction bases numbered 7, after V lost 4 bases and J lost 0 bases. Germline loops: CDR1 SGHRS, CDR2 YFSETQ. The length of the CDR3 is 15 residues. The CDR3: CASSATGMSSYEQYF. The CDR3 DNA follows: TGCGCCAGCAGCGCGACAGGGATGAGCTCCTACGAGCAGTACTTC.

The CDR3: CASSVSGSIDEQFF. The CDR3 DNA reads as TGTGCCAGCAGCGTTAGCGGGAGCATCGATGAGCAGTTCTTC. The chain links TRBV9 to TRBJ2-1; 9 nucleotides line up with TRBD2. This CDR3 is built from 14 residues. Per the germline V gene, CDR1 is SGDLS and CDR2 is YYNGEE. V dropped 2 bases and J dropped 8; count of bases not matched to a gene: 5.

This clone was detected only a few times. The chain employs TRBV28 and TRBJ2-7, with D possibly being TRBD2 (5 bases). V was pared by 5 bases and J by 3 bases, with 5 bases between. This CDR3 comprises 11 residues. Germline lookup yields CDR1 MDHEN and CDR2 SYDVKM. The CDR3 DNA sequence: TGTGCCAGCAGTCGGGGCTACGAGCAGTACTTC. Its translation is CASSRGYEQYF. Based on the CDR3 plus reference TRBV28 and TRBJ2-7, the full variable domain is DVKVTQSSRYLVKRTGEKVFLECVQDMDHENMFWYRQDPGLGLRLIYFSYDVKMKEKGDIPEGYSVSREKKERFSLILESASTNQTSMYLCASSRGYEQYFGPGTRLTVT.

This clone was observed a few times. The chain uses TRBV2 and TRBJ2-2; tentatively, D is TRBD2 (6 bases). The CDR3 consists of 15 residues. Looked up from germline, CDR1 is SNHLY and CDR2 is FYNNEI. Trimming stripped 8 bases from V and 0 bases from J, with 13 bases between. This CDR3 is CASGGQRANTGELFF. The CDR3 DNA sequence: TGTGCCAGCGGTGGCCAGCGGGCGAACACCGGGGAGCTGTTTTTT.

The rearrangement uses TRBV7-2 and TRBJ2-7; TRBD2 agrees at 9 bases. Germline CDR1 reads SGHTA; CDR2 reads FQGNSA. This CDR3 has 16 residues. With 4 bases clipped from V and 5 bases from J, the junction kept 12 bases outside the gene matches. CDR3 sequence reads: CASSSMGAGGVDEQYF. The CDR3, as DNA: TGTGCCAGCAGCTCCATGGGAGCGGGAGGAGTGGACGAGCAGTACTTC.

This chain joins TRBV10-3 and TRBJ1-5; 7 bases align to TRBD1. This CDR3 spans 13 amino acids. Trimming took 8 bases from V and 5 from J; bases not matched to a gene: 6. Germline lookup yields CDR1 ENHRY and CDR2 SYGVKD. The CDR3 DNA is TGTGCCATCGGTGGGAGGGGGCATCAGCCCCAGCATTTT. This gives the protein CAIGGRGHQPQHF.

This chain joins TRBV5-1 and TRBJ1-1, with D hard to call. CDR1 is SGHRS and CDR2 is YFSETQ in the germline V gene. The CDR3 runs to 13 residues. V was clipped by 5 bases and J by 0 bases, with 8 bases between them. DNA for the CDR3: TGCGCCAGCAGGCCTTCATTGAACACTGAAGCTTTCTTT. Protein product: CASRPSLNTEAFF.

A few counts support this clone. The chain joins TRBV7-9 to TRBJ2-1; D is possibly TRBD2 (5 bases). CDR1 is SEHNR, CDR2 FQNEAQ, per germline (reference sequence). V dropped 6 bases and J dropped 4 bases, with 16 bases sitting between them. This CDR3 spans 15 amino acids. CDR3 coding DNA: TGTGCCAGCAGTCCGTTCGCCGGGGATTACAATGAGCAGTTCTTC. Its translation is CASSPFAGDYNEQFF.

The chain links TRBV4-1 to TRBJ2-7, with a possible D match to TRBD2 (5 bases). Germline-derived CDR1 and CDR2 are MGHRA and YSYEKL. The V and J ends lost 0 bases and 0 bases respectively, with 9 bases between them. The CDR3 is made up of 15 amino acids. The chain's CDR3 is CASSQERVSSYEQYF. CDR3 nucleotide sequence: TGCGCCAGCAGCCAAGAGAGGGTTAGCTCCTACGAGCAGTACTTC.

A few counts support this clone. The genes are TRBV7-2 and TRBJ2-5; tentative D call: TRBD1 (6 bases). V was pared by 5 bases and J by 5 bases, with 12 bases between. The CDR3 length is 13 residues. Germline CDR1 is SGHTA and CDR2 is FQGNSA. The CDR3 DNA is TGTGCCAGCAGCCGTGGACAGCGGGAGACCCAGTACTTC. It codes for CASSRGQRETQYF.

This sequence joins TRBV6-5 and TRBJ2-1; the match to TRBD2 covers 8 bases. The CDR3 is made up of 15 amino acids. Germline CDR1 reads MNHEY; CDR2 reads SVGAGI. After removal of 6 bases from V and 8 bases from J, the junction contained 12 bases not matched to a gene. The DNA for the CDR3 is TGTGCCAGCAGCAAAGGACTAGCCTCTGTCGATGAGCAGTTCTTC. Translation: CASSKGLASVDEQFF.

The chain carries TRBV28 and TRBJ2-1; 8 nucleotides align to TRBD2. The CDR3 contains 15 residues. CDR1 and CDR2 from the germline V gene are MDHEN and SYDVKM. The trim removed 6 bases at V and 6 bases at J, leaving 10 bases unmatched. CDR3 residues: CASSSSGSIGNEQFF. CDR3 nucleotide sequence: TGTGCCAGCAGCTCAAGCGGGAGTATCGGCAATGAGCAGTTCTTC. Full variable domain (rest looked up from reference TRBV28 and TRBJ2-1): DVKVTQSSRYLVKRTGEKVFLECVQDMDHENMFWYRQDPGLGLRLIYFSYDVKMKEKGDIPEGYSVSREKKERFSLILESASTNQTSMYLCASSSSGSIGNEQFFGPGTRLTVL.

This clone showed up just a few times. CDR3 nucleotide sequence: TGTGCCAGCAGCCCCAACCGGGACGAGCAGTACTTC. As protein: CASSPNRDEQYF. This chain connects TRBV7-9 to TRBJ2-7; D is unresolved. Looked up from germline, CDR1 is SEHNR and CDR2 is FQNEAQ (reference sequence). The CDR3 runs 12 residues. V was shortened by 5 bases and J by 5 bases, with 10 bases between the two germline ends.

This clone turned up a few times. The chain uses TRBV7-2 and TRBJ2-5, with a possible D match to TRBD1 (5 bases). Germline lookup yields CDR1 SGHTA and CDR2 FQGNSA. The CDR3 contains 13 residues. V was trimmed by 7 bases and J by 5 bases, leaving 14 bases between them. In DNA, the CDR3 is TGTGCCAGCACATCCCGACAGATGGAGACCCAGTACTTC. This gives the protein CASTSRQMETQYF.

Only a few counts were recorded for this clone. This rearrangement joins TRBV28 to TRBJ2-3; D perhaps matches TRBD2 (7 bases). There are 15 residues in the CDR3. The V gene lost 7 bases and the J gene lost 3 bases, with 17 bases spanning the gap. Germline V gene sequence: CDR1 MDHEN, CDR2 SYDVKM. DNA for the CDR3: TGTGCCAGCACCCGATCGGGGGGCTTGACAGATACGCAGTATTTT. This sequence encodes CASTRSGGLTDTQYF. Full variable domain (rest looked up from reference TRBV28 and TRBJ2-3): DVKVTQSSRYLVKRTGEKVFLECVQDMDHENMFWYRQDPGLGLRLIYFSYDVKMKEKGDIPEGYSVSREKKERFSLILESASTNQTSMYLCASTRSGGLTDTQYFGPGTRLTVL.

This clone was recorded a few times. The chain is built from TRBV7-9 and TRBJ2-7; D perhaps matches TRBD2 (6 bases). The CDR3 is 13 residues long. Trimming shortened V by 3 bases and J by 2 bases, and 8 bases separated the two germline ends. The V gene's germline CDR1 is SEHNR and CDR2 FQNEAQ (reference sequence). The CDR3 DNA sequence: TGTGCCAGCAGCTTCGGACTAACCTACGAGCAGTACTTC. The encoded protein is CASSFGLTYEQYF.

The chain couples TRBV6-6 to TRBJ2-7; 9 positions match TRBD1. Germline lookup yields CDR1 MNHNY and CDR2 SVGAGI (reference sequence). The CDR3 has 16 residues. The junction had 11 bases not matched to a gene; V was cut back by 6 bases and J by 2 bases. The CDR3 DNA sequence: TGTGCCAGCAGCCCCCCGGGGACAGGGAGTCCCTACGAGCAGTACTTC. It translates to CASSPPGTGSPYEQYF.

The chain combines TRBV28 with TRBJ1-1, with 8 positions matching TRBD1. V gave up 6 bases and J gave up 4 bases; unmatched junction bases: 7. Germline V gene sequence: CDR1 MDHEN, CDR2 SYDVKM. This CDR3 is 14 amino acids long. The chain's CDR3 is CASSSGQGSTEAFF. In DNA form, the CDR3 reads TGTGCCAGCAGCTCAGGACAGGGTTCCACTGAAGCTTTCTTT.

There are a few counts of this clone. The chain's CDR3 is CASSRQGGETYNEQFF. CDR3 DNA: TGTGCCAGCAGCCGACAGGGTGGCGAGACCTACAATGAGCAGTTCTTC. V and J are TRBV4-2 and TRBJ2-1; 7 nucleotides match TRBD1. Looked up from germline, CDR1 is LGHNA and CDR2 is YNFKEQ. The CDR3 consists of 16 residues. The V and J ends lost 4 bases and 2 bases, in that order; junction bases with no gene match: 8.

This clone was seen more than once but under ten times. CDR3 DNA: TGTGCCAGCAGCACGTCAGGAGATGGCTACACCTTC. This translates into CASSTSGDGYTF. The rearrangement uses TRBV6-5 and TRBJ1-2; unclear D gene. V dropped 6 bases and J dropped 6 bases, with 11 bases sitting between them. The CDR3 spans 12 residues. In germline, CDR1 is MNHEY, CDR2 SVGAGI.

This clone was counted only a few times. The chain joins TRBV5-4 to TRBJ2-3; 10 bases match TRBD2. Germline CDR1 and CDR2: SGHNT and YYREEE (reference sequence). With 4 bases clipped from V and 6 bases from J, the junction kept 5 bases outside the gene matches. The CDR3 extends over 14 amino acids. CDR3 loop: CASSPSGSSDTQYF. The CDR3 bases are TGTGCCAGCAGCCCTAGCGGGAGTTCCGATACGCAGTATTTT.

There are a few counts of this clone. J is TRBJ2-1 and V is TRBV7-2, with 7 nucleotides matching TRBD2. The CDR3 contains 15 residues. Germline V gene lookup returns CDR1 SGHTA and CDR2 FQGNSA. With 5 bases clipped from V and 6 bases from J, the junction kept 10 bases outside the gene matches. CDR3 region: CASSPLTVAGNEQFF. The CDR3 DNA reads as TGTGCCAGCAGCCCGCTGACGGTAGCGGGCAATGAGCAGTTCTTC.